A selection of T cell receptor beta chains follows, all from one sample in a study of cytomegalovirus exposure and HLA in healthy donors. Profiling relied on immunoSEQ multiplex PCR, and the TCRdb table lists in-frame clones only, not all of them. The sample lists roughly 310,000 clones, over 75% occurring once. Sequences were obtained from PBMCs. These receptors were collected from a man aged 25 to 40 in good health and CMV-seronegative. Both conserved end residues are part of each CDR3. The D gene is left open where the match is weak. The size entry is marked missing in some rows and otherwise reads once, few, many or a size class.

size	V	J	D	DNA	CDR3
NA	TRBV5-6	TRBJ2-2	TRBD1	TGTGCCAGCAGCTTGATTGGGGACAGGGGGGCGAACACCGGGGAGCTGTTTTTT	CASSLIGDRGANTGELFF
NA	TRBV7-2	TRBJ2-1	NA	TGTGCCTGCGGGGATTCCTACAATGAGCAGTTCTTC	CACGDSYNEQFF
NA	TRBV7-2	TRBJ2-2	TRBD1	TGTGCCAGCAGCCGGGACAGGGGGGCAGGGGAGCTGTTTTTT	CASSRDRGAGELFF
few	TRBV19	TRBJ2-3	TRBD1	TGTGCCAGTAGCCAGACACGGGGACAGGGGGCTGATACGCAGTATTTT	CASSQTRGQGADTQYF
NA	TRBV5-1	TRBJ2-3	TRBD2	TGCGCCAGCAGCTTGGTGGGACTAGCGGGGGGACGCACAGATACGCAGTATTTT	CASSLVGLAGGRTDTQYF
NA	TRBV6-5	TRBJ1-2	TRBD1	TGTGCCAGCAGTTACTCAGGGACAGGGATCTCCTATGGCTACACCTTC	CASSYSGTGISYGYTF
NA	TRBV4-1	TRBJ1-3	TRBD1	TGCGCCAGCAGCCGGACAGGGGAGGCTGGAAACACCATATATTTT	CASSRTGEAGNTIYF
NA	TRBV9	TRBJ1-5	NA	TGTGCCAGCAGCGTAATCGGGGAGAAGAGCAATCAGCCCCAGCATTTT	CASSVIGEKSNQPQHF
few	TRBV25-1	TRBJ1-2	TRBD1	TGTGCCAGCAGTGAATCTAGCAGGGGGCTCTATGGCTACACCTTC	CASSESSRGLYGYTF
NA	TRBV23-1	TRBJ1-4	TRBD1	TGCGCCAGCAGTCAAAAAAGACAGGGGGCGAAGGGGGCTAATGAAAAACTGTTTTTT	CASSQKRQGAKGANEKLFF
NA	TRBV13	TRBJ2-7	NA	TGTGCCAGCAGCGGAGCGTCAGGGTCCTATGAGCAGTACTTC	CASSGASGSYEQYF
NA	TRBV7-9	TRBJ1-5	NA	TGTGCCAGCAGCCCGGGAGGGGGTCAGCCCCAGCATTTT	CASSPGGGQPQHF
NA	TRBV9	TRBJ1-6	TRBD1	TGTGCCAGCAGCGGGGGACAGGGTTCCTCCATTCGATCACCCCTCCACTTT	CASSGGQGSSIRSPLHF
NA	TRBV10-2	TRBJ2-3	NA	TGCGCCAGCAGTGATCAGTTCTGGGGCAGCGCAGATACGCAGTATTTT	CASSDQFWGSADTQYF
NA	TRBV9	TRBJ1-4	NA	TGTGCCAGCAGCTTAAACGGGAGGGGGAATGAAAAACTGTTTTTT	CASSLNGRGNEKLFF
NA	TRBV19	TRBJ2-3	TRBD2	TGTGCCAGTAGTAGGTCCGGGGGGGCCTCAAGCACAGATACGCAGTATTTT	CASSRSGGASSTDTQYF
NA	TRBV5-1	TRBJ2-7	TRBD2	TGCGCCAGCGGTTTGACTAGCGGGGGGTACTCCTACGAGCAGTACTTC	CASGLTSGGYSYEQYF
NA	TRBV7-9	TRBJ2-2	NA	TGTGCCAGCAGCTTAGTCGGGGGGCGACACGGGGAGCTGTTTTTT	CASSLVGGRHGELFF
NA	TRBV10-2	TRBJ1-3	NA	TGCGCCAGCAGTGAGGCAGGGCCTGGAAACACCATATATTTT	CASSEAGPGNTIYF
NA	TRBV7-9	TRBJ1-2	TRBD1	TGTGCCAGCAGCTTAGTAACGGCAGGGGGCGGCTACTATGGCTACACCTTC	CASSLVTAGGGYYGYTF
once	TRBV10-2	TRBJ1-4	NA	TGCGCCAGCAGTGAGCCCCTTCGAGCGCTGTTTTTT	CASSEPLRALFF
NA	TRBV19	TRBJ1-2	TRBD1	TGTGCCAGTAGTCAGTGGACAGGGGGCCCAACCCGTGTCTATGGCTACACCTTC	CASSQWTGGPTRVYGYTF